This TCR beta chain was recorded in a study of metastatic and nonmetastatic thyroid tumors. Looking at the study overall: It was across blood and tumor or nodule tissue from malignant and benign thyroid patients that repertoires were compared. Study-wide findings and caveats: Significantly greater TCR beta diversity was reportedly found in malignant thyroid tumors than in benign nodules (in blood and tumor).

Patients had received no treatment of any kind before thyroid surgery. Trimming shortened V by 0 bases and J by 6 bases, and 12 bases separated the two germline ends. Germline V gene lookup returns CDR1 SGDLS and CDR2 YYNGEE. The CDR3 extends over 14 amino acids. In the original analysis: In papillary thyroid cancer, a distant-metastasis classifier was built using CDR3 differences across clinicopathological groups. TCRdb re-clonotyped the PCR reads via MiXCR. These V and J calls are TCRdb output, not the study's own analysis. The data show around 27,000 clones, about 16% seen once. The table lists this clone with many counts. What it recognizes is unknown.

The rearrangement links TRBV9 to TRBJ1-2, with a weak D call TRBD1 (5 bases). Sequenced sample: blood. The sequence was obtained from a female donor with papillary thyroid cancer or a benign thyroid nodule (not recorded which). Some clones in this sample may be carry-over from other donors' samples. This CDR3 reads CASSVVAGQDGYTF. Written as DNA, the CDR3 is TGTGCCAGCAGCGTAGTGGCAGGGCAGGATGGCTACACCTTC.